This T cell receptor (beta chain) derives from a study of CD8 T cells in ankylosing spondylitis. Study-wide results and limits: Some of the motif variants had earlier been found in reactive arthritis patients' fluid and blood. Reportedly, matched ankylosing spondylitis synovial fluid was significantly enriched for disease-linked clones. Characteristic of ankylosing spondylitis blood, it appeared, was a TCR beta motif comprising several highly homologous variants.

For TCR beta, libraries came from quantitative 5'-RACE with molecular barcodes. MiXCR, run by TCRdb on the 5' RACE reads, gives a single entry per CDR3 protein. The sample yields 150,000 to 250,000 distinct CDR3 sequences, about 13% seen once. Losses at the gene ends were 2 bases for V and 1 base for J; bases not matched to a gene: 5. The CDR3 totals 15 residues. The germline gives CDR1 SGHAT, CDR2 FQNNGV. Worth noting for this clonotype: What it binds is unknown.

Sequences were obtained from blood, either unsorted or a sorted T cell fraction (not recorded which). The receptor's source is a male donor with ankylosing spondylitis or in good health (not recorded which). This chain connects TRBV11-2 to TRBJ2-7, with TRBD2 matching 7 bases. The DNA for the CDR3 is TGTGCCAGCAGCTTAAAAGCGGGAAGGTCCTACGAGCAGTACTTC. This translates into CASSLKAGRSYEQYF. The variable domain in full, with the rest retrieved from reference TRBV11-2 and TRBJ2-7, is EAGVAQSPRYKIIEKRQSVAFWCNPISGHATLYWYQQILGQGPKLLIQFQNNGVVDDSQLPKDRFSAERLKGVDSTLKIQPAKLEDSAVYLCASSLKAGRSYEQYFGPGTRLTVT.